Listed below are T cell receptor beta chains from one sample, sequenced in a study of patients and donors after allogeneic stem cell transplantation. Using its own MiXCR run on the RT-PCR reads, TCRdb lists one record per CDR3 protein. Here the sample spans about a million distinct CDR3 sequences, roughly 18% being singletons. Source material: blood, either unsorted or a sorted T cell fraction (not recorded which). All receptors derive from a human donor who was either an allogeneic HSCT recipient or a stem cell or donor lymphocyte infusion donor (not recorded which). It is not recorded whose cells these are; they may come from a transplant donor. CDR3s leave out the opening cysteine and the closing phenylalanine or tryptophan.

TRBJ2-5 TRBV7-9 ASSRPGQGQETQY
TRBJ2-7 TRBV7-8 ASSSPGLASSYEQY
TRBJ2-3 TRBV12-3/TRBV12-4 ASSLAAGGTQY
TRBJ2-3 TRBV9 ASSVMGGDTQY
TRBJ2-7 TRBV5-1 ASSKPGTSRSYEQY
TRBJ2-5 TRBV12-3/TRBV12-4 ASSLGRGHGAQY
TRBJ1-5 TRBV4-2 ASSRDRGFNQPQH
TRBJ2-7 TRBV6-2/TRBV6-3 ASLGRQGVLYEQY
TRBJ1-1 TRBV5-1 ASSFSFGLGGMNTEAF
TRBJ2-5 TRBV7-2 ASSQGLAGGRETQY
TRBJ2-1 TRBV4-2 ASSQLRTSTNEQF
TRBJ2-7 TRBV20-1 SARTVPGAYEQY
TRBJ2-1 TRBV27 ASSFGTDPYNEQF
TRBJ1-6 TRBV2 ASNKLETPDSPLH
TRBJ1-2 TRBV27 ASSRDRGLYYGYT
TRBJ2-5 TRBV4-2 ASSQGTSSETQY
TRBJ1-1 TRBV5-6 ASSFPSTANTEAF
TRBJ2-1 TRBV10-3 AISRGLAGVYNEQF
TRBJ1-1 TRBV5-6 ASSYSTGRTEAF
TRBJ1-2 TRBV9 ASSVGTMTNYGYT
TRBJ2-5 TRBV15 ATMTLVAGVGETQY
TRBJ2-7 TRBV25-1 ASRGGAGSTYEQY
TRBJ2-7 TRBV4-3 ASSPGQAPNEQY
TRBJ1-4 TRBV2 ASSESYRGKEKLF
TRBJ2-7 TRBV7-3 ASSPSGRPRSYEQY
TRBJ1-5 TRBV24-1 ATSDRGRNSNQPQH
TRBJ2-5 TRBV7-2 ASSLVTGPKETQY
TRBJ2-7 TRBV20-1 SARDWGDRLPDEQY
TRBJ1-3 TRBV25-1 ASSEYQGAGNTIY
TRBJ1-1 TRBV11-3 ASSFDSQNTEAF
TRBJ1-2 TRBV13 ASSLTLVANYGYT